This section outlines one TCR beta chain sequence together with its context. TCRdb's table, derived via immunoSEQ multiplex PCR, lists solely in-frame clones and lacks some. Among 190,000 or so clones listed, over 85% were seen once. This sample stems from a study of control samples from healthy donors and cancer patients. The CDR3 length is 15 residues. Germline-derived CDR1 and CDR2 are SGHRS and YFSETQ. V was trimmed by 1 base and J by 0 bases, leaving 8 bases between them. Sequencing input: blood. This chain uses TRBV5-1 with TRBJ1-3; D unresolved. This sequence was found in a man in his late teens or twenties in good health. CDR3 sequence reads: CASSLQGNSGNTIYF. As DNA, the CDR3 is TGCGCCAGCAGCTTGCAAGGAAACTCTGGAAACACCATATATTTT. Using reference TRBV5-1 and TRBJ1-3 for the parts outside the CDR3, the full variable domain is KAGVTQTPRYLIKTRGQQVTLSCSPISGHRSVSWYQQTPGQGLQFLFEYFSETQRNKGNFPGRFSGRQFSNSRSEMNVSTLELGDSALYLCASSLQGNSGNTIYFGEGSWLTVV.